This T cell receptor beta chain comes out of a study of vaccination effects on CD4 cells after COVID-19. Overall study findings and caveats: Late post-vaccination, clones induced by infection and those induced by vaccine underwent marked clonal contraction.

Points on this clone: Its antigen is unidentified.

Using viral peptide pools, the ViraFEST assay grew out antigen-specific CD4+ T cells prior to sequencing. The authors isolated CD4+ T cells after around 11 days of culture. None of the vaccinated had previously contracted SARS-CoV-2, and their nucleocapsid antibodies tested negative. The CDR3 has 14 amino acids. Germline CDR1 is SGHRS and CDR2 is YFSETQ. V lost 0 bases, J lost 2 bases, and 7 bases lay in between. Clones were sequenced by immunoSEQ multiplex PCR, and TCRdb holds only the in-frame ones, with some missing. Found here are tens of thousands of clones, roughly two thirds of them singletons; the top ten hold about 16%.

The rearrangement links TRBV5-1 to TRBJ2-3; D is unclear. The sequence derives from a human donor who received a COVID-19 vaccine. The specimen was CD4+ T cells from PBMCs cultured with SARS-CoV-2 spike peptides, collected before COVID-19 vaccination. The CDR3 is CASSLGQFTDTQYF. CDR3 in DNA: TGCGCCAGCAGCTTGGGGCAGTTCACAGATACGCAGTATTTT. Drawing the rest from reference TRBV5-1 and TRBJ2-3, the complete variable domain is KAGVTQTPRYLIKTRGQQVTLSCSPISGHRSVSWYQQTPGQGLQFLFEYFSETQRNKGNFPGRFSGRQFSNSRSEMNVSTLELGDSALYLCASSLGQFTDTQYFGPGTRLTVL.